A selection of T cell receptor beta chains follows, all from one sample in a study of blood T cell repertoires in COVID-19. Profiled with immunoSEQ multiplex PCR; TCRdb holds only in-frame clones, not every one. The data hold roughly 430,000 clones, with roughly 90% observed a single time. The sample comprised PBMCs or T cells enriched from blood (not recorded which). Receptors originate from a woman in her late teens or twenties who had been exposed to COVID-19. Both conserved end residues are part of each CDR3.

length: 15; V: TRBV7-9; J: TRBJ2-5; CDR3: CASSRGLAGTETQYF
length: 12; V: TRBV12-3/TRBV12-4; J: TRBJ2-7; CDR3: CASSENNIEQYF
length: 13; V: TRBV5-5; J: TRBJ1-1; CDR3: CASSSTGGTEAFF
length: 12; V: TRBV28; J: TRBJ2-7; CDR3: CASASGFYEQYF
length: 12; V: TRBV6-5; J: TRBJ2-1; CDR3: CASSYPPNEQFF
length: 13; V: TRBV25-1; J: TRBJ2-7; CDR3: CASSGLVDAEQYF
length: 14; V: TRBV30; J: TRBJ1-3; CDR3: CAWSVGGSGNTIYF
length: 16; V: TRBV7-8; J: TRBJ2-5; CDR3: CASTDPGGGLWETQYF
length: 14; V: TRBV27; J: TRBJ1-3; CDR3: CASSPQGSGNTIYF
length: 16; V: TRBV11-2; J: TRBJ1-3; CDR3: CASSSRDRGSGNTIYF
length: 14; V: TRBV28; J: TRBJ1-3; CDR3: CASTRDRVGNTIYF
length: 12; V: TRBV2; J: TRBJ1-1; CDR3: CAGGQGNTEAFF
length: 15; V: TRBV19; J: TRBJ1-1; CDR3: CASITSAGANTEAFF
length: 11; V: TRBV28; J: TRBJ1-1; CDR3: CAAQENTEAFF
length: 13; V: TRBV27; J: TRBJ1-1; CDR3: CASSPRAFSGAFF
length: 13; V: TRBV19; J: TRBJ1-2; CDR3: CASIRDRSYGYTF
length: 14; V: TRBV29-1; J: TRBJ2-7; CDR3: CSVEVSQGAYEQYF
length: 16; V: TRBV24-1; J: TRBJ2-1; CDR3: CATSDSARGPYNEQFF
length: 15; V: TRBV6-4; J: TRBJ1-3; CDR3: CASSERASSGNTIYF
length: 16; V: TRBV19; J: TRBJ1-1; CDR3: CASSMWTGGAYTEAFF
length: 15; V: TRBV28; J: TRBJ2-1; CDR3: CASSSGTGFLLEQFF
length: 15; V: TRBV6-4; J: TRBJ1-5; CDR3: CASSLTPGINQPQHF
length: 14; V: TRBV7-6; J: TRBJ1-1; CDR3: CASSLGGTGRRAFF
length: 15; V: TRBV28; J: TRBJ1-4; CDR3: CASSPPRGGGEKLFF
length: 15; V: TRBV19; J: TRBJ1-4; CDR3: CASSIVTGGDEKLFF
length: 13; V: TRBV10-3; J: TRBJ1-1; CDR3: CAIRDGRDTEAFF
length: 13; V: TRBV9; J: TRBJ2-5; CDR3: CASSVSPLETQYF
length: 15; V: TRBV6-5; J: TRBJ1-6; CDR3: CASSYSGGGNSPLHF
length: 15; V: TRBV7-2; J: TRBJ2-3; CDR3: CASSFEGLSTDTQYF
length: 13; V: TRBV6-5; J: TRBJ2-5; CDR3: CASKRGALETQYF
length: 15; V: TRBV27; J: TRBJ2-1; CDR3: CASSLSVSGGVEQFF
length: 15; V: TRBV19; J: TRBJ2-3; CDR3: CASSMVWSSVDTQYF
length: 15; V: TRBV2; J: TRBJ1-2; CDR3: CASSEAGTGSYGYTF
length: 13; V: TRBV5-1; J: TRBJ1-6; CDR3: CASNVPWGSPLHF
length: 16; V: TRBV5-5; J: TRBJ2-2; CDR3: CASSQSGGFYTGELFF
length: 16; V: TRBV7-2; J: TRBJ2-1; CDR3: CASRTSGGAGYNEQFF
length: 17; V: TRBV4-3; J: TRBJ2-5; CDR3: CASSQASTSGGQETQYF
length: 13; V: TRBV7-9; J: TRBJ1-2; CDR3: CASSTGQGYGYTF
length: 17; V: TRBV21-1; J: TRBJ1-1; CDR3: CASIWTGGHPMNTEAFF
length: 13; V: TRBV25-1; J: TRBJ2-1; CDR3: CASSDGRAMRQFF
length: 16; V: TRBV27; J: TRBJ2-7; CDR3: CASSGGSGSRRYEQYF
length: 20; V: TRBV21-1; J: TRBJ2-3; CDR3: CASSKVTGTLVAGELGTQYF
length: 15; V: TRBV6-5; J: TRBJ1-2; CDR3: CASSYGAVGNYGYTF
length: 14; V: TRBV6-5; J: TRBJ2-3; CDR3: CASTRGERTDTQYF
length: 16; V: TRBV9; J: TRBJ2-3; CDR3: CASSTPRGTGGDTQYF